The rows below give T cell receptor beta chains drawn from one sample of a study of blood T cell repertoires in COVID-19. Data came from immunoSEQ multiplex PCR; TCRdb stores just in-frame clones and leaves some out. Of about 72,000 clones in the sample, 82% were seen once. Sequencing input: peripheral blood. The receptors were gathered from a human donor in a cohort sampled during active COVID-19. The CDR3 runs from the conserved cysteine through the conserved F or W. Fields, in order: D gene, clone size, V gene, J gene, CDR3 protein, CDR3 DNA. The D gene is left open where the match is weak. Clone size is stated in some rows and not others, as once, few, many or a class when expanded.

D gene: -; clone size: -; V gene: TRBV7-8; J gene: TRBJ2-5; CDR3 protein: CASSLGRGVLSETQYF; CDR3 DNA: TGTGCCAGCAGCTTGGGCAGGGGGGTTTTATCAGAGACCCAGTACTTC
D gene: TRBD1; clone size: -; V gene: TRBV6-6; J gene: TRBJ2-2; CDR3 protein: CASSPGTGGGGKFSGGELFF; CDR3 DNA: TGTGCCAGCAGCCCGGGGACAGGGGGCGGAGGGAAGTTTTCAGGCGGGGAGCTGTTTTTT
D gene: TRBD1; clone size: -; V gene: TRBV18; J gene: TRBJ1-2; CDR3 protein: CASSRDVRARTGDYGYTF; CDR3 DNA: TGTGCCAGCTCTCGGGACGTCCGTGCTCGGACAGGGGACTATGGCTACACCTTC
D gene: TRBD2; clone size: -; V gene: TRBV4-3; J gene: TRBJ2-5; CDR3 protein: CASSQEIQRGDTQYF; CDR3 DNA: TGCGCCAGCAGCCAGGAAATTCAGCGGGGGGACACCCAGTACTTC
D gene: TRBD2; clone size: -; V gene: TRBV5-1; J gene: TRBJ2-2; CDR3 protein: CASSSDAGLAEYTGELFF; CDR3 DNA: TGCGCCAGCAGCTCCGATGCGGGACTAGCGGAATACACCGGGGAGCTGTTTTTT
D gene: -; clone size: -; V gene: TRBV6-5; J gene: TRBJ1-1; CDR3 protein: CASSWSRFSMNTEAFF; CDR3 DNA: TGTGCCAGCAGTTGGTCGAGGTTTTCAATGAACACTGAAGCTTTCTTT
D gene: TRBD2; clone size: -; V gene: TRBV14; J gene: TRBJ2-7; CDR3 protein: CASSYTSGGYEQYF; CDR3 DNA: TGTGCCAGCAGCTACACTAGCGGGGGCTACGAGCAGTACTTC
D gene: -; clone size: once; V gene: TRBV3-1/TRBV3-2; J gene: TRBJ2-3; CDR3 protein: CASSPRGTDTQYF; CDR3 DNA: TGTGCCAGCAGCCCCCGGGGCACAGATACGCAGTATTTT
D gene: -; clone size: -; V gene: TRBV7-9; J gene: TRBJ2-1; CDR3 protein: CASSLGALYNEQFF; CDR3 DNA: TGTGCCAGCAGCTTAGGGGCTCTCTACAATGAGCAGTTCTTC
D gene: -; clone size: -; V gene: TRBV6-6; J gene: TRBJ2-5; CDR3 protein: CASSYDKTQYF; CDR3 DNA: TGTGCCAGCAGTTACGACAAGACCCAGTACTTC